This TCR beta chain emerged from a study of cytomegalovirus exposure and HLA in healthy donors. Study details: Findings of an earlier analysis included 110 million or so unique TCR beta sequences from some 200 million T cells.

A word on this clone: Its antigen is as yet unknown.

CDR3 length: 12 amino acids. Germline CDR1 and CDR2: SGHDT and YYEEEE. Trimming removed 3 bases from V and 6 bases from J, with 10 bases in between. This PCR relied on a set of 60 Vbeta primers and 13 Jbeta primers. TCRdb's table, derived via immunoSEQ multiplex PCR, lists solely in-frame clones and lacks some. Of around 150,000 clones listed, 75% to 85% are singletons. Study results and limitations: Beyond CMV serostatus, there was no information to go on about immune exposure. Sequencing probably produced one cluster of sequence variants that were highly shared. Some V segments (TRBV6-2 and TRBV6-3 among them) were excluded as indistinguishable.

The chain has TRBV5-6 and TRBJ2-7, with TRBD1 as a possible D gene (6 bases). Sequenced sample: PBMCs. The sequence was collected from a man in his fifties or sixties in good health and CMV-seropositive. This chain's CDR3 is CASSWDMVEQYF. CDR3 DNA: TGTGCCAGCAGCTGGGACATGGTCGAGCAGTACTTC.